This entry lists 27 T cell receptor beta chains sequenced from one sample in a study of long-term antiretroviral therapy in people with HIV. Assay version v3.0 of immunoSEQ was used, and it was run at survey level. Produced via immunoSEQ multiplex PCR; TCRdb's table is partial and in-frame only. The repertoire has 10,000 to 13,000 clones, around 84% of them found once; the top ten carry about an eighth. Specimen: unsorted PBMCs, collected 1.2 years after starting antiretroviral therapy. All receptors come from a man in his forties or fifties with HIV.

CDR3 bases: TGTGCCAGTAGTATTCGCCAGACAGGGGTCACCGGGGAGCTGTTTTTT. Translation gives CASSIRQTGVTGELFF. The chain links TRBV19 to TRBJ2-2; 8 bases match TRBD1. Germline V gives CDR1 LNHDA, CDR2 SQIVND (reference sequence). The CDR3 contains 16 residues. V shed 3 bases, J shed 4 bases, and the junction held 7 bases outside the gene matches. The complete variable domain, with remaining parts taken from reference TRBV19 and TRBJ2-2, reads DGGITQSPKYLFRKEGQNVTLSCEQNLNHDAMYWYRQDPGQGLRLIYYSQIVNDFQKGDIAEGYSVSREKKESFPLTVTSAQKNPTAFYLCASSIRQTGVTGELFFGEGSRLTVL.

The chain is built from TRBV27 and TRBJ1-4; the match to TRBD1 covers 8 bases. The V gene's germline CDR1 is MNHEY and CDR2 SMNVEV (reference sequence). V was pared by 5 bases and J by 3 bases, with 11 bases of the junction left unmatched. This CDR3 region has 17 residues. The DNA for the CDR3 is TGTGCCAGCAGTCCGTCTCGACAGGGGATAGCTAATGAAAAACTGTTTTTT. Protein: CASSPSRQGIANEKLFF.

This chain links TRBV5-1 with TRBJ2-1, with D possibly being TRBD1 (6 bases). The V gene lost 4 bases and the J gene lost 4 bases, with 15 bases spanning the gap. The germline gives CDR1 SGHRS, CDR2 YFSETQ. This CDR3 contains 15 residues. CDR3 residues: CASSGSGTQYNEQFF. In DNA form, the CDR3 reads TGCGCCAGCAGCGGCTCCGGGACACAGTACAATGAGCAGTTCTTC.

CDR3 region: CASSLTPRDRGNSYEQYF. The CDR3 bases are TGCGCCAGCAGCTTGACGCCTAGGGACAGGGGGAACTCCTACGAGCAGTACTTC. The rearrangement joins TRBV5-1 to TRBJ2-7; 11 nucleotides align to TRBD1. V was clipped by 1 base and J by 0 bases; unmatched bases: 9. The CDR3 has 18 residues. Germline assignment: CDR1 SGHRS and CDR2 YFSETQ. Using reference TRBV5-1 and TRBJ2-7 for the parts outside the CDR3, the full variable domain is KAGVTQTPRYLIKTRGQQVTLSCSPISGHRSVSWYQQTPGQGLQFLFEYFSETQRNKGNFPGRFSGRQFSNSRSEMNVSTLELGDSALYLCASSLTPRDRGNSYEQYFGPGTRLTVT.

The V and J genes are TRBV19 and TRBJ1-1; 7 positions agree with TRBD1. Germline V gene sequence: CDR1 LNHDA, CDR2 SQIVND (reference sequence). The trim removed 7 bases at V and 5 bases at J, leaving 10 bases unmatched. There are 14 residues in the CDR3. The CDR3: CASILTGAVTEAFF. As DNA, the CDR3 is TGTGCCAGTATCCTTACAGGGGCCGTAACTGAAGCTTTCTTT.

This clone was seen a single time. The rearrangement uses TRBV27 and TRBJ1-1, with D perhaps TRBD1 (6 bases). This CDR3 is built from 15 residues. From germline, CDR1 is MNHEY and CDR2 SMNVEV (reference sequence). Trimming cost V 7 bases and J 1 base, with 16 bases left between them. CDR3 amino acids: CASTPGDGRNTEAFF. The CDR3 coding sequence is TGTGCCAGCACCCCAGGGGACGGGAGGAACACTGAAGCTTTCTTT.

The table lists this clone with a few counts. The rearrangement joins TRBV6-1 to TRBJ2-7, with D possibly being TRBD1 (5 bases). The CDR3 consists of 12 residues. The V gene lost 8 bases and the J gene lost 5 bases, with 13 bases spanning the gap. Germline V gene sequence: CDR1 MNHNS, CDR2 SASEGT. The CDR3 nucleotides read TGTGCCAGCGCTCCGACAGCCAACGAGCAGTACTTC. Translated, it gives CASAPTANEQYF.

This chain uses TRBV27 with TRBJ2-1, with 14 bases fitting TRBD2. Germline V CDR1 and CDR2: MNHEY, SMNVEV (reference sequence). The CDR3 is made up of 18 amino acids. V trimming: 5 bases; J trimming: 5 bases; junction bases outside the gene matches: 11. CDR3 residues: CASSPIQTSGGVNNEQFF. Written as DNA, the CDR3 is TGTGCCAGCAGTCCCATCCAGACTAGCGGGGGGGTCAACAATGAGCAGTTCTTC.

This clone was seen only once. The rearrangement uses TRBV28 and TRBJ2-2; D is unclear. Looked up from germline, CDR1 is MDHEN and CDR2 is SYDVKM. The CDR3 is made up of 13 amino acids. The V gene lost 5 bases and the J gene lost 4 bases, with 8 bases spanning the gap. CDR3 in DNA: TGTGCCAGCAGTCCGTTGGGCACCGGGGAGCTGTTTTTT. It translates to CASSPLGTGELFF.

The chain recombines TRBV13 with TRBJ2-5, with 7 bases identical to TRBD1. With 4 bases clipped from V and 6 bases from J, the junction kept 8 bases outside the gene matches. Germline V CDR1 and CDR2: PRHDT, FYEKMQ (reference sequence). The length of the CDR3 is 14 residues. Here the CDR3 DNA reads TGTGCCAGCAGCTGGACCGACAGGGATCAGACCCAGTACTTC. The encoded protein is CASSWTDRDQTQYF.

In this sample, this clone turned up a few times. The gene calls are TRBV7-9 and TRBJ1-6; D gene unclear. V dropped 6 bases and J dropped 13 bases, with 13 bases sitting between them. CDR3 length: 12 amino acids. Germline V gives CDR1 SEHNR, CDR2 FQNEAQ (reference sequence). The CDR3 coding sequence is TGTGCCAGCAGTATAATGGGTGGTCCCCTCCACTTT. The encoded protein is CASSIMGGPLHF.

The genes are TRBV28 and TRBJ1-5; 9 nucleotides match TRBD1. Germline CDR1 is MDHEN and CDR2 is SYDVKM. This CDR3 is built from 15 residues. V lost 5 bases to trimming and J lost 5 bases; unmatched junction nucleotides: 7. CDR3: CASSRPGQGHQPQHF. CDR3 bases: TGTGCCAGCAGTCGCCCGGGACAGGGCCATCAGCCCCAGCATTTT.

This chain connects TRBV28 to TRBJ2-7, with D perhaps TRBD1 or TRBD2 (5 bases each). Germline assignment: CDR1 MDHEN and CDR2 SYDVKM. Deletions cut 2 bases from V and 4 bases from J, with 12 bases between. The CDR3 extends over 14 amino acids. The CDR3 sequence is CASSLGGSLYEQYF. The CDR3 DNA follows: TGTGCCAGCAGTTTAGGGGGTTCCCTTTACGAGCAGTACTTC. Filled out from reference TRBV28 and TRBJ2-7, the complete variable domain reads DVKVTQSSRYLVKRTGEKVFLECVQDMDHENMFWYRQDPGLGLRLIYFSYDVKMKEKGDIPEGYSVSREKKERFSLILESASTNQTSMYLCASSLGGSLYEQYFGPGTRLTVT.

The rearrangement joins TRBV30 to TRBJ1-3; tentative D call: TRBD1 (6 bases). Germline V lookup: CDR1 GTSNPN, CDR2 SVGIG (reference sequence). The CDR3 sequence is 14 residues long. V lost 3 bases, J lost 0 bases, and 9 bases lay in between. CDR3 region: CAWSGGASGNTIYF. The CDR3, as DNA: TGTGCCTGGAGCGGGGGGGCCTCTGGAAACACCATATATTTT.

V is TRBV2 and J is TRBJ2-7; maybe TRBD1 (6 bases). The CDR3 totals 15 residues. V lost 1 base, J lost 0 bases, and 10 bases lay in between. CDR1 is SNHLY and CDR2 is FYNNEI in the germline V gene. CDR3 protein: CASSEGQGSSYEQYF. DNA of the CDR3: TGTGCCAGCAGTGAAGGGCAGGGGAGCTCCTACGAGCAGTACTTC.

This chain joins TRBV30 and TRBJ1-2; unclear D gene. Germline CDR1 is GTSNPN and CDR2 is SVGIG (reference sequence). V was cut by 0 bases and J by 5 bases, with 10 bases left in between. This CDR3 is 13 amino acids long. This CDR3 is CAWSVSSGYGYTF. The CDR3, as DNA: TGTGCCTGGAGTGTATCGAGTGGGTATGGCTACACCTTC.

This clone was seen more than once but under ten times. J is TRBJ2-2 and V is TRBV10-2; D gene uncertain. The CDR3 has 13 residues. Germline CDR1 and CDR2: WSHSY and SAAADI. The V end lost 2 bases, the J end lost 7 bases, and 8 bases lay between the germline ends. As DNA, the CDR3 is TGCGCCAGCAGTGAGAGGAGCCTCGGGGAGCTGTTTTTT. Translating it yields CASSERSLGELFF.

V usage is TRBV4-1 and J usage is TRBJ2-7, with 8 bases fitting TRBD1. Germline CDR1 and CDR2: MGHRA and YSYEKL. With V trimmed by 5 bases and J by 6 bases, 9 bases remained unmatched. The CDR3 loop spans 14 amino acids. Written as DNA, the CDR3 is TGCGCCAGCAGCTACCGGGACAGGCAGGCCGAGCAGTACTTC. It encodes CASSYRDRQAEQYF.

This clone was observed once. This sequence joins TRBV10-3 and TRBJ2-2; 11 bases agree with TRBD2. The CDR3 consists of 17 residues. V dropped 9 bases and J dropped 1; count of bases not matched to a gene: 10. CDR1 is ENHRY and CDR2 is SYGVKD in the germline V gene. The chain's CDR3 is CAILGTSGGGNTGELFF. CDR3 DNA: TGTGCCATACTAGGCACTAGCGGGGGAGGGAACACCGGGGAGCTGTTTTTT.

The chain couples TRBV5-1 to TRBJ2-7, with 11 bases aligning to TRBD1. Per germline, CDR1 SGHRS and CDR2 YFSETQ. The CDR3 covers 15 residues. V shed 3 bases, J shed 5 bases, and the junction held 7 bases outside the gene matches. DNA for the CDR3: TGCGCCAGCAGCTCGGGACAGGGGGTTCGGGACGAGCAGTACTTC. This gives the protein CASSSGQGVRDEQYF.

This clone has just a few counts. The chain links TRBV30 to TRBJ2-7; the D gene is possibly TRBD1 (5 bases). V was cut by 0 bases and J by 3 bases, with 9 bases left in between. This CDR3 is 13 amino acids long. Germline V gene lookup returns CDR1 GTSNPN and CDR2 SVGIG (reference sequence). This CDR3 reads CAWSVKGYYEQYF. For the CDR3, the DNA is TGTGCCTGGAGTGTAAAGGGGTACTACGAGCAGTACTTC.

The rearrangement links TRBV4-3 to TRBJ2-7, with 7 bases lining up with TRBD1. CDR3 length: 16 amino acids. The germline CDR1 and CDR2 sequences are LGHNA and YSLEER. Losses at the gene ends were 1 base for V and 7 bases for J; bases not matched to a gene: 13. DNA of the CDR3: TGCGCCAGCAGCCAAGCCTACCGGGACAGCTTATGGGAGCAGTACTTC. Protein: CASSQAYRDSLWEQYF.

The chain is built from TRBV5-6 and TRBJ1-3; D remains unclear. The length of the CDR3 is 13 residues. V was shortened by 2 bases and J by 2 bases, with 5 bases between the two germline ends. Germline lookup yields CDR1 SGHDT and CDR2 YYEEEE. The CDR3 loop is CASSFGPGNTIYF. The CDR3 DNA is TGTGCCAGCAGCTTTGGTCCTGGAAACACCATATATTTT.

This clone appeared a few times. The J gene is TRBJ1-6, the V gene TRBV7-8; 7 bases fit TRBD1. The CDR3 sequence is 15 residues long. V lost 2 bases to trimming and J lost 8 bases; unmatched junction nucleotides: 6. Germline V gives CDR1 SGHVS, CDR2 FQNEAQ. In nucleotides, the CDR3 is TGTGCCAGCAGCTTAAAACAGGGGACGTATTCACCCCTCCACTTT. Translating it yields CASSLKQGTYSPLHF.

The J gene is TRBJ1-2, the V gene TRBV6-1; D possibly corresponds to TRBD1 (6 bases). CDR3 length equals 14 residues. Deletions cut 2 bases from V and 7 bases from J, with 14 bases between. The germline gives CDR1 MNHNS, CDR2 SASEGT. As DNA, the CDR3 is TGTGCCAGCAGTGAACCAGGGGACGGTGTTGGCTACACCTTC. Protein sequence: CASSEPGDGVGYTF.

A note on this clone: Other DNA sequences in the sample encode the same CDR3. This sequence joins TRBV20-1 and TRBJ2-7, with D unresolved. The V end was cut by 0 bases, the J end by 2 bases, with 2 bases between. Germline V gene sequence: CDR1 DFQATT, CDR2 SNEGSKA (reference sequence). This CDR3 contains 11 residues. DNA of the CDR3: TGCAGTGCTAGAGACACCTACGAGCAGTACTTC. Its translation is CSARDTYEQYF.

The J gene is TRBJ1-1, the V gene TRBV13, with 8 bases fitting TRBD1. Germline loops: CDR1 PRHDT, CDR2 FYEKMQ (reference sequence). This CDR3 has 17 amino acids. Unmatched junction bases numbered 13, after V lost 3 bases and J lost 4 bases. The CDR3 nucleotides are TGTGCCAGCAGCTTTGGCGCAGGGGGCTCTTTATCCACTGAAGCTTTCTTT. It is translated as CASSFGAGGSLSTEAFF.